The rows below give T cell receptor beta chains drawn from one sample of a study of blood T cell repertoires in COVID-19. TCRdb keeps only in-frame clones here, not all; method: immunoSEQ multiplex PCR. The data hold around 160,000 clones, with 75% to 85% observed a single time. Material: PBMCs or T cells enriched from blood (not recorded which). Receptors originate from a man in his forties who had recovered from COVID-19. Each CDR3 is given with its conserved first and last residue. Fields, in order: CDR3 protein, CDR3 DNA, clone size, D gene, V gene, J gene. A D gene is named only where the DNA matches it firmly. Some rows have no size entry. The others give once, few or many, or a class for an expanded clone.

CDR3: CASSPRGTEAFF
DNA: TGTGCCAGCAGTCCCAGGGGGACTGAAGCTTTCTTT
size: .
D: TRBD1
V: TRBV12-3/TRBV12-4
J: TRBJ1-1

CDR3: CASSLSVANNQPQHF
DNA: TGTGCCAGCAGTTTATCGGTGGCAAATAATCAGCCCCAGCATTTT
size: .
D: .
V: TRBV27
J: TRBJ1-5

CDR3: CASSQDFQEGETQYF
DNA: TGTGCCAGCAGCCAAGATTTTCAGGAGGGAGAGACCCAGTACTTC
size: .
D: .
V: TRBV4-2
J: TRBJ2-5

CDR3: CASSLASGGTDTQYF
DNA: TGTGCCAGCAGCTTAGCAAGCGGGGGGACAGATACGCAGTATTTT
size: .
D: TRBD2
V: TRBV7-2
J: TRBJ2-3

CDR3: CASSSGYNEQFF
DNA: TGTGCCAGCAGTTCGGGATACAATGAGCAGTTCTTC
size: .
D: .
V: TRBV2
J: TRBJ2-1

CDR3: CATRRSSGGRGFDTQYF
DNA: TGTGCCACCAGGAGGTCTAGCGGGGGGCGGGGGTTTGATACGCAGTATTTT
size: .
D: TRBD2
V: TRBV15
J: TRBJ2-3

CDR3: CASTEHLSGKLFF
DNA: TGTGCCAGTACCGAACACTTAAGCGGAAAACTGTTTTTT
size: few
D: .
V: TRBV19
J: TRBJ1-4

CDR3: CASSESNGPTVDTQYF
DNA: TGCGCCAGCAGTGAGTCGAATGGGCCGACAGTAGATACGCAGTATTTT
size: .
D: .
V: TRBV10-1
J: TRBJ2-3

CDR3: CASSLATPGQGYYGYTF
DNA: TGTGCCAGCAGCTTGGCCACTCCGGGACAGGGATACTATGGCTACACCTTC
size: .
D: TRBD1
V: TRBV5-5
J: TRBJ1-2

CDR3: CASSTGTGPCTEAFF
DNA: TGTGCCAGCAGCACCGGGACAGGCCCGTGCACTGAAGCTTTCTTT
size: .
D: .
V: TRBV21-1
J: TRBJ1-1

CDR3: CASSLGLAGGSYNEQFF
DNA: TGTGCCAGCAGCTTGGGTCTGGCGGGGGGGAGTTACAATGAGCAGTTCTTC
size: few
D: TRBD2
V: TRBV5-6
J: TRBJ2-1

CDR3: CASKITAGGDQPQHF
DNA: TGTGCCAGTAAAATAACCGCCGGGGGGGATCAGCCCCAGCATTTT
size: .
D: .
V: TRBV19
J: TRBJ1-5

CDR3: CASSPGQGGEKLFF
DNA: TGTGCCAGCTCACCGGGACAGGGTGGCGAAAAACTGTTTTTT
size: .
D: TRBD1
V: TRBV18
J: TRBJ1-4

CDR3: CASSLPSGGPRETQYF
DNA: TGCGCCAGCAGCTTGCCTAGCGGGGGCCCCCGAGAGACCCAGTACTTC
size: .
D: TRBD2
V: TRBV5-1
J: TRBJ2-5

CDR3: CASSPSSTGTDTQYF
DNA: TGTGCCAGCTCACCATCTAGTACGGGCACAGATACGCAGTATTTT
size: .
D: .
V: TRBV18
J: TRBJ2-3

CDR3: CASRLQGTGWESSETQYF
DNA: TGTGCCAGCAGACTACAGGGGACAGGGTGGGAGTCTTCAGAGACCCAGTACTTC
size: once
D: TRBD1
V: TRBV7-6
J: TRBJ2-5

CDR3: CASSPTPSSGNTIYF
DNA: TGCGCCAGCAGCCCAACCCCGAGCTCTGGAAACACCATATATTTT
size: .
D: .
V: TRBV4-1
J: TRBJ1-3

CDR3: CSADSYLHNEQFF
DNA: TGCAGCGCGGACAGTTATTTGCACAATGAGCAGTTCTTC
size: few
D: .
V: TRBV29-1
J: TRBJ2-1

CDR3: CASSPTGGNNQPQHF
DNA: TGCGCCAGCAGCCCGACAGGGGGCAACAATCAGCCCCAGCATTTT
size: .
D: TRBD1
V: TRBV5-1
J: TRBJ1-5

CDR3: CASSFGTGTDTQYF
DNA: TGTGCCAGCAGCTTTGGGACAGGGACAGATACGCAGTATTTT
size: .
D: TRBD1
V: TRBV7-7
J: TRBJ2-3

CDR3: CASSKQGASGNTIYF
DNA: TGTGCCAGCAGCAAACAGGGGGCTTCTGGAAACACCATATATTTT
size: few
D: TRBD1
V: TRBV7-9
J: TRBJ1-3

CDR3: CASSYSPGQVLTIGYTF
DNA: TGCGCCAGCAGCTACTCCCCCGGCCAGGTTCTTACAATAGGCTACACCTTC
size: .
D: .
V: TRBV5-1
J: TRBJ1-2

CDR3: CASSPDRGNTEAFF
DNA: TGTGCCAGCAGCCCGGACAGGGGCAACACTGAAGCTTTCTTT
size: .
D: TRBD1
V: TRBV9
J: TRBJ1-1

CDR3: CAWGLGGRDTQYF
DNA: TGTGCCTGGGGTCTCGGGGGTCGCGATACGCAGTATTTT
size: .
D: .
V: TRBV30
J: TRBJ2-3

CDR3: CASSKQSGTEAFF
DNA: TGTGCCAGCAGCAAGCAATCCGGCACTGAAGCTTTCTTT
size: once
D: .
V: TRBV3-1/TRBV3-2
J: TRBJ1-1

CDR3: CASSVVPVDTQYF
DNA: TGTGCCAGCAGCGTAGTTCCGGTGGATACGCAGTATTTT
size: .
D: .
V: TRBV9
J: TRBJ2-3

CDR3: CASSPERGAAGNTIYF
DNA: TGTGCCAGCAGCCCCGAGCGTGGGGCCGCTGGAAACACCATATATTTT
size: few
D: .
V: TRBV9
J: TRBJ1-3

CDR3: CASSPNQGAKETQYF
DNA: TGTGCCAGCTCACCCAATCAGGGGGCGAAGGAGACCCAGTACTTC
size: .
D: TRBD1
V: TRBV18
J: TRBJ2-5

CDR3: CASGRPLGGTDTQYF
DNA: TGTGCTAGTGGCCGGCCCCTCGGGGGCACAGATACGCAGTATTTT
size: .
D: .
V: TRBV12-5
J: TRBJ2-3

CDR3: CAISWGGTDTQYF
DNA: TGTGCCATCAGTTGGGGGGGCACAGATACGCAGTATTTT
size: .
D: .
V: TRBV10-3
J: TRBJ2-3

CDR3: CASSQDGQSFTDTQYF
DNA: TGCGCCAGCAGCCAAGACGGACAGAGCTTCACAGATACGCAGTATTTT
size: .
D: .
V: TRBV4-1
J: TRBJ2-3

CDR3: CASSVGVGANSPLHF
DNA: TGTGCCAGCAGCGTAGGGGTGGGGGCGAATTCACCCCTCCACTTT
size: .
D: .
V: TRBV9
J: TRBJ1-6

CDR3: CASSPSETGNTIYF
DNA: TGTGCCAGCAGTCCGAGCGAAACTGGAAACACCATATATTTT
size: .
D: .
V: TRBV25-1
J: TRBJ1-3

CDR3: CAWARQGLAFF
DNA: TGTGCCTGGGCTAGACAGGGCCTGGCTTTCTTT
size: .
D: TRBD1
V: TRBV30
J: TRBJ1-1

CDR3: CATSGIRNSPLHF
DNA: TGTGCCACCTCGGGAATTAGAAATTCACCCCTCCACTTT
size: .
D: .
V: TRBV6-5
J: TRBJ1-6

CDR3: CASSLSAGTDTQYF
DNA: TGTGCCAGCAGTTTATCGGCAGGGACAGATACGCAGTATTTT
size: many
D: .
V: TRBV27
J: TRBJ2-3

CDR3: CASSLPGQLLHF
DNA: TGTGCCAGCAGCTTACCGGGACAGCTCCTCCACTTT
size: .
D: TRBD1
V: TRBV7-9
J: TRBJ1-6

CDR3: CSASPGYSNQPQHF
DNA: TGCAGTGCTAGTCCAGGGTATAGCAATCAGCCCCAGCATTTT
size: once
D: .
V: TRBV20-1
J: TRBJ1-5

CDR3: CASSSLGQGAWDEQFF
DNA: TGTGCCAGCAGCTCCTTAGGACAGGGGGCATGGGATGAGCAGTTCTTC
size: .
D: TRBD1
V: TRBV7-3
J: TRBJ2-1

CDR3: CASSQETGGTNYGYTF
DNA: TGCGCCAGCAGCCAGGAGACAGGGGGGACTAACTATGGCTACACCTTC
size: .
D: TRBD1
V: TRBV4-1
J: TRBJ1-2

CDR3: CSASGTGGKSEQFF
DNA: TGCAGTGCTAGTGGGACAGGGGGTAAGTCGGAGCAGTTCTTC
size: .
D: TRBD1
V: TRBV20-1
J: TRBJ2-1

CDR3: CASSLVGTKDTQYF
DNA: TGTGCCAGCAGCTTAGTCGGGACTAAAGATACGCAGTATTTT
size: .
D: TRBD2
V: TRBV7-3
J: TRBJ2-3

CDR3: CASSSYLVGGRDGYTF
DNA: TGTGCCAGCAGCTCTTACTTGGTGGGGGGGCGTGATGGCTACACCTTC
size: .
D: .
V: TRBV7-2
J: TRBJ1-2

CDR3: CASYDWGTDTQYF
DNA: TGTGCCAGCTACGACTGGGGCACAGATACGCAGTATTTT
size: .
D: .
V: TRBV6-4
J: TRBJ2-3

CDR3: CASSRVAGGPPDEQYF
DNA: TGTGCCAGCAGCAGGGTCGCGGGGGGGCCTCCCGACGAGCAGTACTTC
size: .
D: TRBD2
V: TRBV7-8
J: TRBJ2-7

CDR3: CASSLGQGAAGELFF
DNA: TGTGCCAGCAGCCTAGGACAGGGGGCTGCCGGGGAGCTGTTTTTT
size: .
D: TRBD1
V: TRBV5-6
J: TRBJ2-2

CDR3: CASSTRSSTYEQYF
DNA: TGTGCCAGCAGCACCAGGTCAAGCACCTACGAGCAGTACTTC
size: .
D: .
V: TRBV13
J: TRBJ2-7

CDR3: CAISEGISGTGSEKLFF
DNA: TGTGCCATCAGTGAAGGCATATCCGGGACAGGCAGTGAAAAACTGTTTTTT
size: once
D: TRBD1
V: TRBV10-3
J: TRBJ1-4

CDR3: CASSFSGSGNQPQHF
DNA: TGTGCCAGCAGCTTTTCGGGGAGCGGCAATCAGCCCCAGCATTTT
size: .
D: .
V: TRBV5-5
J: TRBJ1-5

CDR3: CASSQDWTAEAFF
DNA: TGCGCCAGCAGCCAAGATTGGACAGCTGAAGCTTTCTTT
size: .
D: .
V: TRBV4-1
J: TRBJ1-1

CDR3: CASRNRGAYNEQFF
DNA: TGTGCCAGCAGGAACAGGGGCGCCTACAATGAGCAGTTCTTC
size: few
D: TRBD1
V: TRBV7-8
J: TRBJ2-1

CDR3: CASSVEPGVQFGELFF
DNA: TGTGCCAGCAGCGTAGAACCAGGGGTGCAGTTCGGGGAGCTGTTTTTT
size: .
D: .
V: TRBV9
J: TRBJ2-2

CDR3: CASSLYSGGTGELFF
DNA: TGCGCCAGCAGCTTGTATAGCGGGGGGACCGGGGAGCTGTTTTTT
size: .
D: TRBD2
V: TRBV5-1
J: TRBJ2-2

CDR3: CASSRTQGALTEAFF
DNA: TGTGCCAGCAGCCGAACACAGGGGGCTCTCACTGAAGCTTTCTTT
size: .
D: TRBD1
V: TRBV6-5
J: TRBJ1-1

CDR3: CASSRRLAGGHYQETQYF
DNA: TGTGCCAGCTCACGGAGACTAGCGGGGGGCCACTACCAAGAGACCCAGTACTTC
size: .
D: TRBD2
V: TRBV18
J: TRBJ2-5

CDR3: CASSLGTFNEQFF
DNA: TGTGCCAGCAGCTTAGGGACTTTCAATGAGCAGTTCTTC
size: .
D: .
V: TRBV7-2
J: TRBJ2-1